This entry features one T cell receptor beta chain sequence. What it recognizes is unknown. These data are taken from a study of T cell responses to AZD1222 COVID-19 vaccine. Findings of the study overall: No day 14 peak samples; only post-peak repertoires were characterized. The donors showed a predominance of white British ancestry and of females, with possible underestimation of clonal diversity. Compared with day 0, the breadth and depth of the Spike-specific TCR repertoire rose significantly after two doses of AZD1222.

Trimming at V came to 3 bases and at J to 3 bases, leaving 10 bases not matched to a gene. The CDR3 contains 17 residues. Germline V gives CDR1 SNHLY, CDR2 FYNNEI. The assay was immunoSEQ multiplex PCR, and TCRdb's table has in-frame clones only and misses some. The data show more than 150,000 clones, 85% to 95% seen once. The sample here was peripheral blood, taken 28 days after the second AZD1222 dose. This clonotype originated in an adult who received the AZD1222 COVID-19 vaccine. This rearrangement joins TRBV2 to TRBJ1-3, with 8 bases aligning to TRBD1. CDR3 DNA sequence: TGTGCCAGCAGTGAGGGAGCAGGGGGCTATTATGGAAACACCATATATTTT. Translating it yields CASSEGAGGYYGNTIYF.